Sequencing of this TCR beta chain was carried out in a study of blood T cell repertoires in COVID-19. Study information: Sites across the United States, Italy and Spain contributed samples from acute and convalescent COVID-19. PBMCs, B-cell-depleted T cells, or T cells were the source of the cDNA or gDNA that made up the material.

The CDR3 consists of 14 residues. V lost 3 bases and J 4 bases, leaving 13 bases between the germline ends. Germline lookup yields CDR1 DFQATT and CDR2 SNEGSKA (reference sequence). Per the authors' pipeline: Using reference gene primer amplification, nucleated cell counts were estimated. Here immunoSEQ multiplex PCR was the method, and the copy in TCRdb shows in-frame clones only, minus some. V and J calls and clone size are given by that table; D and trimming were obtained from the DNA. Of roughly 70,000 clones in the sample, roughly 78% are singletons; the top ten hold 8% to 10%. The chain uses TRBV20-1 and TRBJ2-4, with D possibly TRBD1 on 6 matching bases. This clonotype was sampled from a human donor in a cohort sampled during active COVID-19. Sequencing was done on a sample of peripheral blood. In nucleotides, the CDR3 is TGCAGTGCTAGTGGGGACACGGGTAAAAACATTCAGTACTTC. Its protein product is CSASGDTGKNIQYF.